The 32 T cell receptor beta chains reported below all come from one sample, sequenced in a study of blood T cell repertoires in COVID-19. Sequenced by immunoSEQ multiplex PCR; TCRdb stores in-frame clones only, minus some. The table lists about 160,000 clones, approximately 75% of them singletons, with roughly a tenth in the top ten. Sequences were obtained from peripheral blood. These receptors all come from a human donor in a cohort sampled during active COVID-19.

The chain combines TRBV5-1 with TRBJ1-4, with no clear D. Trimming stripped 1 base from V and 8 bases from J, with 18 bases between. This CDR3 contains 16 residues. Germline assignment: CDR1 SGHRS and CDR2 YFSETQ. CDR3 sequence: CASSLTGITPREKLFF. The CDR3 region has the DNA TGCGCCAGCAGCTTGACGGGGATTACACCGAGGGAAAAACTGTTTTTT.

The table lists this clone with a few counts. This rearrangement joins TRBV19 to TRBJ2-5, with TRBD1 matching 7 bases. This CDR3 has 13 residues. Trimming at V came to 5 bases and at J to 4 bases, leaving 4 bases not matched to a gene. Germline V gene sequence: CDR1 LNHDA, CDR2 SQIVND (reference sequence). This chain's CDR3 is CASSFGQVETQYF. The CDR3 bases are TGTGCCAGTAGTTTCGGACAGGTAGAGACCCAGTACTTC.

The V and J genes are TRBV12-3 or TRBV12-4 and TRBJ2-2; D unresolved. The CDR3 contains 12 residues. Trimming took 5 bases from V and 9 from J, leaving 10 bases between them. The CDR3, as DNA: TGTGCCAGCAGTCAGATCGGGTGGGAGCTGTTTTTT. Its protein product is CASSQIGWELFF.

The chain joins TRBV5-1 to TRBJ2-1, with a tentative D call TRBD1 (6 bases). The CDR3 runs to 14 residues. Trimming shortened V by 4 bases and J by 4 bases, and 12 bases separated the two germline ends. CDR1 and CDR2 (germline): SGHRS, YFSETQ. The CDR3: CASSLGQQYNEQFF. The CDR3 region has the DNA TGCGCCAGCAGCCTCGGACAGCAATACAATGAGCAGTTCTTC.

This clone has only one observation. In nucleotides, the CDR3 is TGTGCCAGCAGTTTTTCCTATAGCAATCAGCCCCAGCATTTT. Its translation: CASSFSYSNQPQHF. This rearrangement joins TRBV27 to TRBJ1-5; D unresolved. Per germline, CDR1 MNHEY and CDR2 SMNVEV (reference sequence). The CDR3 is 14 amino acids. V was clipped by 3 bases and J by 0 bases, with 6 bases between them.

The J gene is TRBJ2-7, the V gene TRBV10-3; 8 bases are a match to TRBD2. Unmatched junction bases numbered 2, after V lost 3 bases and J lost 4 bases. Germline V gives CDR1 ENHRY, CDR2 SYGVKD. There are 13 residues in the CDR3. CDR3 residues: CAISDGRAYEQYF. CDR3 sequence (DNA): TGTGCCATCAGTGACGGGAGGGCTTACGAGCAGTACTTC.

The genes are TRBV7-7 and TRBJ2-2; the match to TRBD1 covers 9 bases. The CDR3 consists of 15 residues. After removal of 5 bases from V and 6 bases from J, the junction contained 7 bases not matched to a gene. The germline V gene encodes CDR1 SSHAT and CDR2 FNYEAQ (reference sequence). The CDR3 region has the DNA TGTGCCAGCAGCCCGAGGACAGGGGAGGCCGGGGAGCTGTTTTTT. Amino acid sequence: CASSPRTGEAGELFF.

V is TRBV7-2 and J is TRBJ2-1, with 8 bases matching TRBD1. The CDR3 covers 17 residues. V was clipped by 3 bases and J by 0 bases; unmatched bases: 7. Germline CDR1 SGHTA, CDR2 FQGNSA. The CDR3 DNA reads TGTGCCAGCAGCTTCCGGACAGGGCTGAGCTCCTACAATGAGCAGTTCTTC. Translation: CASSFRTGLSSYNEQFF.

The gene calls are TRBV6-2 or TRBV6-3 and TRBJ2-2, with 8 bases aligning to TRBD1. V gave up 2 bases and J gave up 6 bases; unmatched junction bases: 5. From germline, CDR1 is MNHEY and CDR2 SVGEGT. The length of the CDR3 is 15 residues. CDR3 sequence reads: CASSYAGTGAGELFF. CDR3 nucleotide sequence: TGTGCCAGCAGTTACGCTGGGACAGGAGCCGGGGAGCTGTTTTTT.

CDR3 protein: CASSSRAGGGYGYTF. CDR3 nucleotide sequence: TGTGCCAGCAGCTCCCGAGCAGGGGGCGGATATGGCTACACCTTC. The chain recombines TRBV7-2 with TRBJ1-2, with 8 bases lining up with TRBD1. Germline V gene sequence: CDR1 SGHTA, CDR2 FQGNSA. V trimming: 4 bases; J trimming: 5 bases; junction bases outside the gene matches: 9. This CDR3 comprises 15 residues.

The rearrangement joins TRBV27 to TRBJ2-7; no clear D gene. The CDR3 is 14 amino acids. From germline, CDR1 is MNHEY and CDR2 SMNVEV (reference sequence). Trimming removed 6 bases at V and 0 bases at J, with 12 bases between. The DNA of the CDR3 is TGTGCCAGCAGGCAGGTAGAATACTCCTACGAGCAGTACTTC. Translating gives CASRQVEYSYEQYF.

The rearrangement joins TRBV6-5 to TRBJ1-4; 8 bases match TRBD1. The CDR3 is 14 residues long. The germline CDR1 and CDR2 sequences are MNHEY and SVGAGI. Unmatched junction bases numbered 6, after V lost 6 bases and J lost 6 bases. CDR3 nucleotide sequence: TGTGCCAGCAGCCCCGGGACAGGCTATGAAAAACTGTTTTTT. This translates into CASSPGTGYEKLFF.

The genes are TRBV29-1 and TRBJ2-7; tentative D call: TRBD2 (6 bases). This CDR3 has 15 amino acids. V was pared by 0 bases and J by 0 bases, with 12 bases between. Germline CDR1 reads SQVTM; CDR2 reads ANQGSEA. Written as DNA, the CDR3 is TGCAGCGTTGAAGATCCTGGGACTGCCTCCTACGAGCAGTACTTC. The encoded protein is CSVEDPGTASYEQYF.

The chain joins TRBV6-5 to TRBJ1-5, with a tentative D call TRBD1 (5 bases). This CDR3 comprises 15 residues. V lost 2 bases, J lost 1 base, and 9 bases lay in between. Germline CDR1 MNHEY, CDR2 SVGAGI. The CDR3 DNA follows: TGTGCCAGCAGTTACCAGGGTATAAGCAATCAGCCCCAGCATTTT. Its translation: CASSYQGISNQPQHF.

The chain recombines TRBV19 with TRBJ2-3, with 10 bases identical to TRBD1. The CDR3 totals 13 residues. Germline V gene sequence: CDR1 LNHDA, CDR2 SQIVND (reference sequence). J was trimmed by 5 bases and V by 8 bases; bases with no gene match: 4. The CDR3 loop is CASGQGVGDTQYF. The CDR3 DNA follows: TGTGCCAGTGGACAGGGGGTTGGAGATACGCAGTATTTT.

The chain has TRBV28 and TRBJ1-2, with unresolved D. V gave up 2 bases and J gave up 4 bases, with 5 bases separating them. CDR3 length: 12 residues. Germline values: CDR1 MDHEN, CDR2 SYDVKM. The CDR3 loop is CASSLLGYGYTF. DNA for the CDR3: TGTGCCAGCAGTTTACTCGGCTATGGCTACACCTTC.

V and J are TRBV7-8 and TRBJ2-5; weak D call: TRBD2 (7 bases). The germline V gene has CDR1 SGHVS and CDR2 FQNEAQ. V gave up 3 bases and J gave up 5 bases, with 10 bases separating them. CDR3 length: 13 residues. The CDR3 is CASSFGGRETQYF. Here the CDR3 DNA reads TGTGCCAGCAGCTTCGGGGGGCGGGAGACCCAGTACTTC.

The chain has TRBV6-5 and TRBJ2-6; D is unresolved. The CDR3 spans 13 residues. Germline V gene lookup returns CDR1 MNHEY and CDR2 SVGAGI. V lost 7 bases, J lost 2 bases, and 6 bases lay in between. The CDR3 loop is CASKRAGANVLTF. The CDR3 DNA sequence: TGTGCCAGCAAACGGGCTGGGGCCAACGTCCTGACTTTC.

This chain links TRBV7-3 with TRBJ2-1; 11 positions match TRBD1. CDR3 length equals 15 residues. Losses at the gene ends were 2 bases for V and 7 bases for J; bases not matched to a gene: 4. Germline V lookup: CDR1 SGHTA, CDR2 FQGTGA. The CDR3 nucleotides read TGTGCCAGCAGCTTAGGACAGGGGGCATGGAATGAGCAGTTCTTC. This translates into CASSLGQGAWNEQFF.

The J gene is TRBJ2-2, the V gene TRBV27; 11 bases align to TRBD2. Trimming at V came to 2 bases and at J to 0 bases, leaving 2 bases not matched to a gene. Germline values: CDR1 MNHEY, CDR2 SMNVEV (reference sequence). The CDR3 is made up of 17 amino acids. CDR3 bases: TGTGCCAGCAGTTTAGGACTAGCGGGTGCGAACACCGGGGAGCTGTTTTTT. Its protein is CASSLGLAGANTGELFF.

The V and J genes are TRBV6-2 or TRBV6-3 and TRBJ1-2; 7 bases agree with TRBD1. CDR1 MNHEY and CDR2 SVGEGT come from the germline V gene. V was clipped by 2 bases and J by 3 bases; unmatched bases: 6. The CDR3 has 15 amino acids. The CDR3, as DNA: TGTGCCAGCAGTTACACCGGGACAGCCTACTATGGCTACACCTTC. This encodes CASSYTGTAYYGYTF.

This chain links TRBV5-4 with TRBJ2-7; 12 positions agree with TRBD2. From germline, CDR1 is SGHNT and CDR2 YYREEE (reference sequence). The CDR3 is made up of 16 amino acids. The ends lost 4 bases at V and 2 bases at J; junction bases unmatched: 7. The CDR3 region has the DNA TGTGCCAGCAGCACCAAAGGACTAGCGGGAACCTACGAGCAGTACTTC. Translated: CASSTKGLAGTYEQYF.

The chain couples TRBV6-2 or TRBV6-3 to TRBJ2-1, with 15 bases aligning to TRBD2. The germline V gene encodes CDR1 MNHEY and CDR2 SVGEGT. V lost 2 bases to trimming and J lost 7 bases; unmatched junction nucleotides: 9. The CDR3 length is 18 residues. Here the CDR3 DNA reads TGTGCCAGCAGTTACCGGGGACTAGCGGGAGGACCAGGGAATGAGCAGTTCTTC. It yields the protein CASSYRGLAGGPGNEQFF.

Only one count was recorded for this clone. The chain has TRBV6-2 or TRBV6-3 and TRBJ2-2; the match to TRBD2 covers 7 bases. The V and J ends lost 4 bases and 1 base, in that order; junction bases with no gene match: 18. The germline CDR1 and CDR2 sequences are MNHEY and SVGEGT. The CDR3 spans 20 residues. DNA of the CDR3: TGTGCCAGCAGTTCTAGGGCTTTGGGACTACAGACCAGGAACACCGGGGAGCTGTTTTTT. This encodes CASSSRALGLQTRNTGELFF.

The V gene is TRBV7-8, the J gene TRBJ1-5, with D unresolved. The CDR3 is 13 amino acids. V lost 6 bases, J lost 5 bases, and 11 bases lay in between. The germline V gene has CDR1 SGHVS and CDR2 FQNEAQ. CDR3: CASSSAQHQPQHF. In DNA, the CDR3 is TGTGCCAGCAGTTCCGCGCAACATCAGCCCCAGCATTTT. Together with reference TRBV7-8 and TRBJ1-5, the CDR3 gives the full variable domain: GAGVSQSPRYKVAKRGQDVALRCDPISGHVSLFWYQQALGQGPEFLTYFQNEAQLDKSGLPSDRFFAERPEGSVSTLKIQRTQQEDSAVYLCASSSAQHQPQHFGDGTRLSIL.

V is TRBV24-1 and J is TRBJ1-2; TRBD1 is a possible D gene (6 bases). The CDR3 contains 13 residues. CDR1 is KGHDR, CDR2 SFDVKD, per germline. Trimming removed 1 base at V and 8 bases at J, with 10 bases between. CDR3 sequence reads: CATSDFRDKGYTF. CDR3 DNA: TGTGCCACCAGTGATTTCAGGGACAAAGGCTACACCTTC.

This clone was seen only a few times. V usage is TRBV18 and J usage is TRBJ1-3, with 7 bases aligning to TRBD1. This CDR3 has 16 amino acids. Germline V gene sequence: CDR1 KGHSH, CDR2 LQKENI. V lost 4 bases to trimming and J lost 0 bases; unmatched junction nucleotides: 6. CDR3 amino acids: CASSRTGAYSGNTIYF. The CDR3 nucleotides are TGTGCCAGCTCACGAACAGGGGCATACTCTGGAAACACCATATATTTT. Full variable domain (outside the CDR3, taken from reference TRBV18 and TRBJ1-3): NAGVMQNPRHLVRRRGQEARLRCSPMKGHSHVYWYRQLPEEGLKFMVYLQKENIIDESGMPKERFSAEFPKEGPSILRIQQVVRGDSAAYFCASSRTGAYSGNTIYFGEGSWLTVV.

This clone occurred once. The chain couples TRBV7-2 to TRBJ2-5; the D gene is possibly TRBD2 (5 bases). V shed 1 base and J shed 7 bases, with 13 bases lying between them. The length of the CDR3 is 14 residues. Germline V gene lookup returns CDR1 SGHTA and CDR2 FQGNSA. CDR3 DNA: TGTGCCAGCAGCTTAGGAGGCCTCGAGGGGACCCAGTACTTC. It codes for CASSLGGLEGTQYF.

The chain combines TRBV7-3 with TRBJ2-3; D uncertain. Trimming left V 5 bases short and J 1 base short, with 10 bases between. The germline gives CDR1 SGHTA, CDR2 FQGTGA. This CDR3 comprises 14 residues. The DNA for the CDR3 is TGTGCCAGCAGCCGACAAGCTGGCACAGATACGCAGTATTTT. Translating it yields CASSRQAGTDTQYF.

This rearrangement joins TRBV28 to TRBJ1-2; D is possibly TRBD1 (5 bases). Per germline, CDR1 MDHEN and CDR2 SYDVKM. V shed 4 bases and J shed 3 bases, with 15 bases lying between them. The CDR3 contains 15 residues. The CDR3 coding sequence is TGTGCCAGCAGTTCCCGGGACTCAAGGGACTATGGCTACACCTTC. Translating it yields CASSSRDSRDYGYTF.

The J gene is TRBJ1-5, the V gene TRBV12-3 or TRBV12-4; the D gene is possibly TRBD1 (5 bases). The CDR3 covers 13 residues. V lost 4 bases and J lost 9, with 13 bases in between. CDR3 amino acids: CASSWRGEGPQHF. CDR3 nucleotide sequence: TGTGCCAGCAGTTGGAGGGGAGAGGGGCCCCAGCATTTT.

The chain uses TRBV4-1 and TRBJ2-2, with unresolved D. V was shortened by 3 bases and J by 5 bases, with 7 bases between the two germline ends. This CDR3 has 13 residues. The germline gives CDR1 MGHRA, CDR2 YSYEKL. CDR3 region: CASSHARTGELFF. For the CDR3, the DNA is TGCGCCAGCAGCCATGCCCGGACCGGGGAGCTGTTTTTT.